These T cell receptor beta chains were read from a single sample in a study of blood T cell repertoires in COVID-19. TCRdb keeps only in-frame clones here, not all; method: immunoSEQ multiplex PCR. The sample yields 290,000 or so clones, around 83% seen once. Sequenced: PBMCs or T cells enriched from blood (not recorded which). The receptors were sampled from a man aged 35-49 years who had been exposed to COVID-19. Each CDR3 is given with its conserved first and last residue. Each record gives: D gene, J gene, V gene, CDR3 protein, CDR3 DNA. The D gene is left open where the match is weak.

>.|TRBJ2-1|TRBV5-5
CASSSRGRREVNEQFF
TGTGCCAGCAGCTCTAGGGGGCGCAGGGAGGTCAATGAGCAGTTCTTC
>.|TRBJ1-1|TRBV19
CASSPEANREAFF
TGTGCCAGTAGTCCGGAAGCAAACAGGGAAGCTTTCTTT
>.|TRBJ2-7|TRBV30
CAWSTGNGEQYF
TGTGCCTGGAGTACAGGGAATGGCGAGCAGTACTTC
>TRBD1|TRBJ1-6|TRBV3-1/TRBV3-2
CASRARDRGRSPLHF
TGTGCCAGCAGGGCCCGGGACAGGGGGAGATCACCCCTCCACTTT
>TRBD2|TRBJ2-1|TRBV10-1
CASSESTAVILAGVDNEQFF
TGCGCCAGCAGTGAGTCGACGGCCGTGATACTAGCGGGAGTTGACAATGAGCAGTTCTTC
>.|TRBJ1-5|TRBV23-1
CAIRQEISNQPQHF
TGCGCCATACGACAGGAAATTAGCAATCAGCCCCAGCATTTT
>.|TRBJ2-1|TRBV5-5
CASSASQGVYNEQFF
TGTGCCAGCAGCGCCTCCCAGGGCGTATACAATGAGCAGTTCTTC
>.|TRBJ2-3|TRBV5-1
CASSRTGLGPDTQYF
TGCGCCAGCAGCCGGACTGGATTAGGTCCCGATACGCAGTATTTT
>TRBD1|TRBJ1-4|TRBV24-1
CATMRRDSRATNEKLFF
TGTGCCACCATGCGGAGGGACAGCCGAGCAACTAATGAAAAACTGTTTTTT
>TRBD1|TRBJ1-2|TRBV5-1
CASSLWDRAFLDGYTF
TGCGCCAGCAGCTTGTGGGACAGGGCCTTTTTGGATGGCTACACCTTC
>.|TRBJ1-2|TRBV28
CASSLRERGADGYTF
TGTGCCAGCAGTTTAAGGGAAAGGGGCGCCGATGGCTACACCTTC
>.|TRBJ2-1|TRBV19
CASSIPGQGRGRPENEQFF
TGTGCCAGTAGTATCCCGGGACAGGGTCGCGGGAGGCCGGAGAATGAGCAGTTCTTC